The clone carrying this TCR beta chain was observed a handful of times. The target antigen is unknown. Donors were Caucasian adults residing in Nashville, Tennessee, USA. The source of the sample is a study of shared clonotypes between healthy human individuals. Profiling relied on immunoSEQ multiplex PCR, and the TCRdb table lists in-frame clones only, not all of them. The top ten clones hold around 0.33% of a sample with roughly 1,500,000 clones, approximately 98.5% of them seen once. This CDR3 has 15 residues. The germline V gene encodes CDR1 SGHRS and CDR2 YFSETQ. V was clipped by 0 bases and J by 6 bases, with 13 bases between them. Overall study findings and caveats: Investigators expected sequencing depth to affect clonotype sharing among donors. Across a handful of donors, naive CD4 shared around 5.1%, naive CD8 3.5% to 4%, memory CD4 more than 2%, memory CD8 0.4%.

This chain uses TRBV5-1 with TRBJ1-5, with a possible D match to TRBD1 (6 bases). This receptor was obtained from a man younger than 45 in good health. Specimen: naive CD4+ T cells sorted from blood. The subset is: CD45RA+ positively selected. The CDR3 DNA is TGCGCCAGCAGCTTGGGGGGGGCGCGGAGTCAGCCCCAGCATTTT. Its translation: CASSLGGARSQPQHF.